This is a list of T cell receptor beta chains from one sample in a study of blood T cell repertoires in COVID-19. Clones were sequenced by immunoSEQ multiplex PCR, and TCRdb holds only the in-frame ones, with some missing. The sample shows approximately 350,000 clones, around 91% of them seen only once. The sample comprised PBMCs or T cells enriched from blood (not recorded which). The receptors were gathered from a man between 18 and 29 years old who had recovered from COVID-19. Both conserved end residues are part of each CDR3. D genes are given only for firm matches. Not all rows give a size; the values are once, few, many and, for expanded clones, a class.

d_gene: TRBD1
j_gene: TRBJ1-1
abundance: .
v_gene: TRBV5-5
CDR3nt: TGTGCCAGCAGCTTAACAGGGGTAATGAACACTGAAGCTTTCTTT
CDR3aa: CASSLTGVMNTEAFF

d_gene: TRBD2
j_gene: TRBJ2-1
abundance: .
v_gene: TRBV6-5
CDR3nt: TGTGCCAGCAGCCACCTAGCGGGGGCCCTCAATGAGCAGTTCTTC
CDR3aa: CASSHLAGALNEQFF

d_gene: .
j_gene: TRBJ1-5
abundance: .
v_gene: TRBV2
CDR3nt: TGTGCCAGCAGTGAGAGAGGGCGGGATCAGCCCCAGCATTTT
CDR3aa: CASSERGRDQPQHF

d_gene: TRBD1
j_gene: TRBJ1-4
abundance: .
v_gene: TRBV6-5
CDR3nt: TGTGCCAGCAGTCGAACCACAGGGGTGGGTGAAAAACTGTTTTTT
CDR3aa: CASSRTTGVGEKLFF

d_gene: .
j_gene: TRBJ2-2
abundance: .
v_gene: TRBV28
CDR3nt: TGTGCCAGCAGATCCGCGTCCGCGAACACCGGGGAGCTGTTTTTT
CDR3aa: CASRSASANTGELFF

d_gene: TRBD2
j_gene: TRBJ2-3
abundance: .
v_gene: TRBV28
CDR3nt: TGTGCCAGCACCTTCGGGAGCGGGGCTTTCCAAACGCAGTATTTT
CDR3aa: CASTFGSGAFQTQYF

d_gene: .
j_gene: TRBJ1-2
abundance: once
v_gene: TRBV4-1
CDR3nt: TGCGCCAGCAGCCAAGAAACATATCCCTATGGCTACACCTTC
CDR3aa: CASSQETYPYGYTF

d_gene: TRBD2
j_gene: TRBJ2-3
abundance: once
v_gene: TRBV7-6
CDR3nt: TGTGCCAGCAGCTTAGTGATGGCGGGAGGCCGAGATACGCAGTATTTT
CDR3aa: CASSLVMAGGRDTQYF

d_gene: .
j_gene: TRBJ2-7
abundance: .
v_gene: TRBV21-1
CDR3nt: TGTGCCAGCAGCAAAGAAAGGAGGAACACCCACCCTACCTACGAGCAGTACTTC
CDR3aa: CASSKERRNTHPTYEQYF

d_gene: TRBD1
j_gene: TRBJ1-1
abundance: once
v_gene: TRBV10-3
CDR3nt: TGTGCCATCAGTGGGGGACAGGGCTCGCCCCAGAACACTGAAGCTTTCTTT
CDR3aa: CAISGGQGSPQNTEAFF

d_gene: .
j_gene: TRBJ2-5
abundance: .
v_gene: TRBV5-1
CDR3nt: TGCGCCAGCAGCTTGGTGGCGGCTCAAGAGACCCAGTACTTC
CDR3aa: CASSLVAAQETQYF

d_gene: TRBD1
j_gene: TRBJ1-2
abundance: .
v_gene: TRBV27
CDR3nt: TGTGCCAGCAGTACCTGGACAGGGCGGAGGAATGGCTACACCTTC
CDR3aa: CASSTWTGRRNGYTF

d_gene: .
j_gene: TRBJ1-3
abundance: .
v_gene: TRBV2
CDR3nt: TGTGCCAGCAGTGCCTGGGGAGCTGGAAACACCATATATTTT
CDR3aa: CASSAWGAGNTIYF

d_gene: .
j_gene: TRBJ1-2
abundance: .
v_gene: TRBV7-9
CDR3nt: TGTGCCAGCAGCTTCACCGGGAATGGAGCGGATGGCTACACCTTC
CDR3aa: CASSFTGNGADGYTF

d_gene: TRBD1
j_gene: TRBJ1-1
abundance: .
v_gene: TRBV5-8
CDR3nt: TGTGCCAGCAGCTTGGCCGGGACAGGGGGCACTGAAGCTTTCTTT
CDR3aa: CASSLAGTGGTEAFF

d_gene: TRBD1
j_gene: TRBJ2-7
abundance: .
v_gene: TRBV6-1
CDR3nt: TGTGCCAGCAGTGAAGCCATGGACAGGTTACTTTCGTTC
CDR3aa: CASSEAMDRLLSF

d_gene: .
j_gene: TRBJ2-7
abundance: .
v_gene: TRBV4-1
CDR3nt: TGCGCCAGCAGCCACAGGGACTCCTACGAGCAGTACTTC
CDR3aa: CASSHRDSYEQYF

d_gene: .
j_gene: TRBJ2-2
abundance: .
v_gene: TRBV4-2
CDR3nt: TGTGCCAGCAGCCAAGATTGGGGCTCCGGGGAGCTGTTTTTT
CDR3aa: CASSQDWGSGELFF

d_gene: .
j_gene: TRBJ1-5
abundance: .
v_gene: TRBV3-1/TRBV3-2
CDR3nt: TGTGCCAGCAGCCGGACAGCTAGCAATCAGCCCCAGCATTTT
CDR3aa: CASSRTASNQPQHF

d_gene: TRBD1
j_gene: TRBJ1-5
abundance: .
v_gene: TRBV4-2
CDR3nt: TGTGCCAGCAGCCAAGAGACAGGGAACCAGCCCCAGCATTTT
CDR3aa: CASSQETGNQPQHF

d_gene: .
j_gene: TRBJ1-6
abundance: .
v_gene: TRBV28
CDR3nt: TGTGCCAGCAGCCTCGGGGTCTATAATTCACCCCTCCACTTT
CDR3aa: CASSLGVYNSPLHF

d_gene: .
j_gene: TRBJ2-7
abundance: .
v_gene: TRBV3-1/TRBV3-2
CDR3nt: TGTGCCAGCAGCGCCCGGAGACAGTCCTACGAGCAGTACTTC
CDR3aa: CASSARRQSYEQYF

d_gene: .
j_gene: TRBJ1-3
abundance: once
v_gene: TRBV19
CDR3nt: TGTGCCAGTAGTATATTCCCGAGTCGCTCTGGAAACACCATATATTTT
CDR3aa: CASSIFPSRSGNTIYF

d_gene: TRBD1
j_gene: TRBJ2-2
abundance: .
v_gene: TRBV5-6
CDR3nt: TGTGCCAGCAGCCCCCGTACGGACAGGGGCACCGGGGAGCTGTTTTTT
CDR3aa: CASSPRTDRGTGELFF

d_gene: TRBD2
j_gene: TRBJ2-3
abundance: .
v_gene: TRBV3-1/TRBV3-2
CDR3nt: TGTGCCAGCGGATCCGCGGGGGGGCCTTCCACAGATACGCAGTATTTT
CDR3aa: CASGSAGGPSTDTQYF

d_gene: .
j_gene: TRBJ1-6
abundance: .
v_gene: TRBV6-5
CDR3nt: TGTGCCAGCAACGATCTACAGGGAAATTCACCCCTCCACTTT
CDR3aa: CASNDLQGNSPLHF

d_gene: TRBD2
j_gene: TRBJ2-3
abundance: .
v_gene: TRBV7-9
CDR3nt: TGTGCCAGCAGCACAGGAGTCGTAGCGGGGGGACGCACAGATACGCAGTATTTT
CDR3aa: CASSTGVVAGGRTDTQYF

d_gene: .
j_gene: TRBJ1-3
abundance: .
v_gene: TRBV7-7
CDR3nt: TGTGCCAGCAGCCCGGGACACGGCTCTGGAAACACCATATATTTT
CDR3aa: CASSPGHGSGNTIYF

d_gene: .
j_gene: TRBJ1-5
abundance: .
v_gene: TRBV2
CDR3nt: TGTGCCAGCGATCGGGGGAGCAATCAGCCCCAGCATTTT
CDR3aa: CASDRGSNQPQHF

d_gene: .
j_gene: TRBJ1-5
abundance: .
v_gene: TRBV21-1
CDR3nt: TGTGCCAGCAGCAAAGCGCTTTCTAGGAGTCAGCCCCAGCATTTT
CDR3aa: CASSKALSRSQPQHF

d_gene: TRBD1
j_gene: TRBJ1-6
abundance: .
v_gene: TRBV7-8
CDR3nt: TGTGCCAGCAGCTCCAGGACAGGGGGCTCCTATAATTCACCCCTCCACTTT
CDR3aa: CASSSRTGGSYNSPLHF

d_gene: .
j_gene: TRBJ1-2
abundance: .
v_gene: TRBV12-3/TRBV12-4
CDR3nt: TGTGCCAGCAGTTTCGGGATAGCGGGCGGCTACACCTTC
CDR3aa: CASSFGIAGGYTF